This T cell receptor beta chain was identified during a study of vaccination effects on CD4 cells after COVID-19. TCRdb keeps only in-frame clones here, not all; method: immunoSEQ multiplex PCR. This sample yields some 50,000 clones, of which over 60% are seen a single time; more than 12% belongs to the top ten. V gave up 10 bases and J gave up 6 bases, with 9 bases separating them. CDR1 is MNHEY, CDR2 SMNVEV, per germline (reference sequence). This CDR3 has 11 amino acids. This clone appeared a few times. Its antigen is as yet unknown. The ViraFEST assay expanded antigen-specific CD4+ T cells with viral peptide pools before sequencing. Following a roughly 9-day culture, CD4+ T cells were purified. Two-dose BNT162b2 or mRNA-1273 vaccination was given to participants.

The chain couples TRBV27 to TRBJ2-2; TRBD2 is a possible D gene (6 bases). The starting material was CD4+ T cells from PBMCs cultured with HCoV-OC43 spike peptides, obtained after COVID-19 vaccination. The subset here: HCoV-OC43 spike overlapping peptide pool stimulation. This receptor was identified in a human donor who received a COVID-19 vaccine. The DNA of the CDR3 is TGTGCCACCCGGAGGGCCGGGGAGCTGTTTTTT. It is translated as CATRRAGELFF.